This TCR beta chain appears in the sequencing data of a study of control samples from healthy donors and cancer patients. This CDR3 comprises 17 residues. The ends were cut back, 2 bases at V and 1 base at J, with 15 bases in the middle. Germline V gene lookup returns CDR1 LNHNV and CDR2 YYDKDF (reference sequence). Produced via immunoSEQ multiplex PCR; TCRdb's table is partial and in-frame only. The sample lists 55,000 to 70,000 clones; 90% were seen once. Sequencing was performed on PBMCs. The J gene is TRBJ1-5, the V gene TRBV15; the D is unclear. The TCR comes from a man aged 55 to 70 with colorectal cancer. In nucleotides, the CDR3 is TGTGCCACCAGCAGATACGGCGCGGGAGACAGCAATCAGCCCCAGCATTTT. As protein: CATSRYGAGDSNQPQHF.